The clone carrying this T cell receptor beta chain was seen many times. Its antigen is undetermined. Unique molecular identifiers were incorporated during preparation of the TCRbeta library. A single record per CDR3 protein comes from TCRdb applying MiXCR to the PCR reads. Altogether 500,000 to 650,000 distinct CDR3 sequences are present, under 15% being singletons, with the ten largest covering about 2.2%. The data stem from a study of T-cell reconstitution after alpha-beta-depleted transplantation in children. Study-level points and caveats: Recipient T cells and thymic progenitors that survived were the source of the high TCRbeta diversity seen at day 60 in some patients. By one year post-transplant, T-cell counts and diversity largely arose from T cells that were newly produced.

The sequencing here drew on PBMCs, mostly from graft donor cells, taken 360 days after TCRalphabeta/CD19-depleted stem cell transplant. This receptor was identified in a male patient between 10 and 17 years old who had a stem cell transplant for acute myeloid leukemia, so the T cells may come from the graft donor.

The CDR3 loop reads CASSPTGTLYEQYF. The CDR3 nucleotides are TGTGCCAGCTCACCTACGGGGACCCTCTACGAGCAGTACTTC. The chain carries TRBV18 and TRBJ2-7; D is perhaps TRBD1 or TRBD2 (5 bases each). V was pared by 3 bases and J by 3 bases, with 12 bases between. Germline V CDR1 and CDR2: KGHSH, LQKENI. The CDR3 consists of 14 residues.